Listed below are T cell receptor beta chains from one sample, sequenced in a study of blood T cell repertoires in COVID-19. The method was immunoSEQ multiplex PCR; TCRdb's version includes in-frame clones alone and lacks a portion of them. The sample lists 320,000 or so clones; about 87% were seen once. The sequencing input was PBMCs or T cells enriched from blood (not recorded which). Receptors were obtained from a young man who had recovered from COVID-19. The CDR3 runs from the conserved cysteine through the conserved F or W. D genes are given only for firm matches. Expanded clones get a size class; other rows say once, few or many, or leave the size out.

cdr3_aa cdr3_nt j_call clone_size v_call d_call
CASSQERRAYEQYF TGTGCCAGCAGCCAAGAAAGGAGGGCGTACGAGCAGTACTTC TRBJ2-7 NA TRBV4-2 NA
CASSDPRRSSYEQYF TGTGCCAGCAGTGACCCCAGACGGAGCTCCTACGAGCAGTACTTC TRBJ2-7 NA TRBV2 NA
CASRAGSSNSPLHF TGTGCCAGCAGAGCCGGGTCTTCTAATTCACCCCTCCACTTT TRBJ1-6 once TRBV5-6 NA
CASSPRDWNTEAFF TGTGCCAGCTCACCCCGGGACTGGAACACTGAAGCTTTCTTT TRBJ1-1 NA TRBV18 NA
CASSPIREVDNEQFF TGTGCCAGCTCACCCATCCGGGAGGTGGACAATGAGCAGTTCTTC TRBJ2-1 NA TRBV18 TRBD2
CASSQDAGTGAATQYF TGCGCCAGCAGCCAAGATGCGGGGACAGGGGCCGCGACCCAGTACTTC TRBJ2-5 NA TRBV4-1 TRBD1
CAISGIAGQPGTQYF TGTGCCATCAGTGGGATAGCGGGCCAGCCCGGGACCCAGTACTTC TRBJ2-5 NA TRBV10-3 TRBD2
CASSSTGKAQETQYF TGTGCCAGCAGCTCCACAGGGAAGGCCCAAGAGACCCAGTACTTC TRBJ2-5 NA TRBV7-9 NA
CASSIVGQGGAGEQFF TGTGCCAGTAGTATAGTCGGTCAGGGGGGAGCAGGTGAGCAGTTCTTC TRBJ2-1 NA TRBV19 NA
CSASSLFEQFF TGCAGTGCTAGCAGTTTGTTTGAGCAGTTCTTC TRBJ2-1 NA TRBV20-1 NA
CASSSPSGGATPAQETQYF TGTGCCAGCAGCTCTCCTAGCGGGGGCGCCACCCCAGCCCAAGAGACCCAGTACTTC TRBJ2-5 NA TRBV13 TRBD2
CASSPGQSNTEAFF TGCGCCAGCAGCCCGGGACAGTCGAACACTGAAGCTTTCTTT TRBJ1-1 NA TRBV5-1 TRBD1
CASSQDPSSSYEQYF TGTGCCAGCAGCCAAGATCCTTCTAGCTCCTACGAGCAGTACTTC TRBJ2-7 NA TRBV4-2 NA
CASSPGDLLSYPSGANVLTF TGTGCCAGCAGTCCAGGGGACCTCCTATCTTATCCCTCTGGGGCCAACGTCCTGACTTTC TRBJ2-6 NA TRBV28 NA
CATSTQGLAYGYTF TGTGCCACCAGCACACAGGGATTGGCCTATGGCTACACCTTC TRBJ1-2 NA TRBV15 NA
CASSLVTGDYGYTF TGTGCCAGCAGCTTGGTTACTGGAGACTATGGCTACACCTTC TRBJ1-2 NA TRBV5-6 NA
CASSLSGFVRVYGYTF TGTGCCAGCAGTTTATCGGGGTTTGTGCGGGTCTATGGCTACACCTTC TRBJ1-2 NA TRBV6-5 NA
CASSNGQFQETQYF TGTGCCAGCAGCAACGGACAGTTCCAAGAGACCCAGTACTTC TRBJ2-5 once TRBV3-1/TRBV3-2 NA